This TCR beta chain was retrieved from a study of post-analysis software for immune sequencing data. The library was made from cDNA and included unique molecular identifiers. Starting from around 0.96 to 9.9 million T cells, the study yielded 500,000 or so cDNA molecules. TCRdb re-called the PCR reads through MiXCR, storing one row per CDR3 protein. Among around 250,000 distinct CDR3 sequences, roughly a third were seen once, and the ten largest hold more than 4%. This clonotype occurred a few times. Its target is not known. The study's findings and limits: Significantly lower normalized Chao1 diversity was seen in multiple sclerosis patients than in controls. Roughly 5 TRBV segments (TRBV5-6, TRBV5-1 and TRBV20-1 among them) occurred more frequently in patients than in controls. Under the F measure, samples that were prepared in one batch clustered strongly together.

V lost 4 bases, J lost 5 bases, and 10 bases stayed unmatched. Germline V CDR1 and CDR2: LGHDT, YNNKEL (reference sequence). The length of the CDR3 is 15 residues. This clonotype was obtained from a girl aged 10 to 17 with multiple sclerosis. Specimen: blood. The chain links TRBV3-1 to TRBJ1-1, with TRBD1 matching 7 bases. The CDR3 is CASSPQETGRTEAFF. CDR3 nucleotides: TGTGCCAGCAGCCCCCAAGAGACAGGGAGGACTGAAGCTTTCTTT.